Included here is one T cell receptor (beta chain) sequence, with context. The antigen it recognizes is unknown. No much larger clone exists at a distance of one base, and base qualities are not known. This sample is part of a study of early T cells in non-severe SARS-CoV-2 infection (dated by TCRdb to the early 2020s). The study in broad terms: TCR sequencing used bulk RNA from unsorted whole blood, so alpha and beta chains could not be paired. What the authors observed across the whole study: Matching against VDJdb was skewed toward anti-spike CD8 responses, likely underestimated virus-specific expansions, and missed private and CD4 specificities.

The study was a case-control design nested within a healthcare worker cohort in London, UK, with weekly nasopharyngeal swab PCR tests and blood sampling. Healthcare workers were recruited during the week of the UK lockdown, between 23 and 31 March 2020, and followed weekly for up to roughly 15 weeks. CDR1 and CDR2 (SGDLS, YYNGEE) derive from the germline V gene. Spanning cysteine to phenylalanine, the CDR3 consists of 17 amino acids. The sequence is cut down to CDR3 DNA, 51 bases in frame from base 1. At the junction V is shortened by 0 bases and J by 1 base, with 13 bases in between. The receptor library was made with 5' RACE. The sample was run on a NextSeq 500. To correct for sequencing error and PCR bias, the TCR library protocol tagged individual cDNA molecules with unique molecular identifiers. Both TCR alpha and beta chains were sequenced, and tight co-correlation was observed between alpha and beta sequence abundances in each sample. The source study handled its data this way. V gene, J gene and CDR3 annotation of TCR sequences was performed with Decombinator V4. Expanded TCRs were defined as changing significantly between any two time points under a Poisson model with p below 0.0001. Abundances of TCRs were expressed as counts per million after normalisation to the total number of TCRs sequenced in each sample. TRAV1-2 paired with TRAJ12, TRAJ20 or TRAJ33 defined MAIT TCRs, while TRAV10 paired with TRAJ18 defined iNKT TCRs. VDJdb, accessed 1 November 2021, was searched for CMV, EBV and SARS-CoV-2 annotated TCRs, excluding TCRs annotated for multiple antigens. The public reads were reanalyzed by TCRdb: fastp trimming at Q25, MiXCR alignment, in-frame beta chains only. Duplicate CDR3 protein sequences are folded into a single record with the most common DNA and genes. TCRdb, rather than the study authors, made the V and J calls. The sample yields over 30,000 distinct CDR3 sequences; around 7% were counted once. Clones ranked in the top ten supply around an eighth of the sample.

Here the chain combines TRBV9 and TRBJ2-2; the best D guess is TRBD2, with 6 bases matching. The receptor's source is an adult who was a healthcare worker with PCR-confirmed SARS-CoV-2 infection or an uninfected control (not recorded which). The starting material was whole blood, obtained at baseline. The CDR3 region: CASSVALSGRNTGELFF. The nucleotides are TGTGCCAGCAGCGTAGCTCTGTCCGGGAGGAACACCGGGGAGCTGTTTTTT.